One and the same sample provided the 31 T cell receptor beta chains below, sequenced in a study of blood T cell repertoires in COVID-19. Measured with immunoSEQ multiplex PCR; TCRdb has only the in-frame clones, and not every one. The profile shows 55,000 to 75,000 clones, more than 90% of them singletons. Sequenced sample: peripheral blood. These receptors were obtained from a man aged 55 to 70 with acute or convalescent COVID-19.

The chain links TRBV11-2 to TRBJ1-6; D might be TRBD1 (5 bases). The V and J ends lost 5 bases and 8 bases respectively, with 16 bases between them. Per the germline V gene, CDR1 is SGHAT and CDR2 is FQNNGV. CDR3 size: 15 residues. CDR3 in DNA: TGTGCCAGCAGCCTTGGGGCGGGGATCGATTCACCCCTCCACTTT. Encoded protein: CASSLGAGIDSPLHF.

The chain links TRBV7-9 to TRBJ1-1; D uncertain. The CDR3 totals 16 residues. In germline, CDR1 is SEHNR, CDR2 FQNEAQ (reference sequence). The V end lost 4 bases, the J end lost 5 bases, and 20 bases lay between the germline ends. CDR3 in DNA: TGTGCCAGCAGCTACCTCGGAGGGTATGCGCTTACTGAAGCTTTCTTT. Encoded protein: CASSYLGGYALTEAFF.

In this sample, this clone turned up once. The V and J genes are TRBV10-3 and TRBJ1-5; possible D gene TRBD1, 6 bases. Germline V gives CDR1 ENHRY, CDR2 SYGVKD. The ends were cut back, 3 bases at V and 4 bases at J, with 13 bases in the middle. CDR3 size: 15 residues. For the CDR3, the DNA is TGTGCCATCAGTGAATCTGGGGGCTCTAATCAGCCCCAGCATTTT. Amino acid sequence: CAISESGGSNQPQHF.

This chain uses TRBV9 with TRBJ2-3; 11 bases line up with TRBD1. J was trimmed by 4 bases and V by 3 bases; bases with no gene match: 4. CDR1 is SGDLS, CDR2 YYNGEE, per germline. The CDR3 runs to 15 residues. The CDR3 sequence is CASSAWTGGADTQYF. Written as DNA, the CDR3 is TGTGCCAGCAGCGCCTGGACAGGGGGCGCAGATACGCAGTATTTT.

The chain links TRBV11-1 to TRBJ2-7, with a weak D call TRBD2 (5 bases). V lost 3 bases and J 6 bases, leaving 9 bases between the germline ends. The CDR3 covers 12 residues. Germline V gene data show CDR1 as SGHAT and CDR2 as FQDESV (reference sequence). The CDR3 sequence: CASSFRGIEQYF. CDR3 DNA: TGTGCCAGCAGCTTCCGAGGGATCGAGCAGTACTTC.

V is TRBV6-5 and J is TRBJ1-2; D is unresolved. Trimming left V 0 bases short and J 0 bases short, with 5 bases between. This CDR3 has 14 residues. CDR1 is MNHEY and CDR2 is SVGAGI in the germline V gene. The CDR3 DNA reads TGTGCCAGCAGTTACTCGAGGCCTAACTATGGCTACACCTTC. Translating gives CASSYSRPNYGYTF.

This rearrangement joins TRBV3-1 (or the pseudogene TRBV3-2) to TRBJ1-4; D gene unclear. The V and J ends lost 3 bases and 7 bases respectively, with 6 bases between them. The CDR3 is 12 amino acids. Germline assignment: CDR1 LGHDT and CDR2 YNNKEL (reference sequence). In nucleotides, the CDR3 is TGTGCCAGCAGCCAGACGGGTGAAAAACTGTTTTTT. Translation gives CASSQTGEKLFF.

This sequence joins TRBV9 and TRBJ2-7, with 11 bases matching TRBD1. Germline V lookup: CDR1 SGDLS, CDR2 YYNGEE. This CDR3 is built from 15 residues. The junction had 6 bases not matched to a gene; V was cut back by 4 bases and J by 3 bases. The CDR3 sequence is CASSFGTGGLYEQYF. CDR3 coding DNA: TGTGCCAGCAGCTTCGGGACAGGGGGACTCTACGAGCAGTACTTC. The variable domain in full, with the rest retrieved from reference TRBV9 and TRBJ2-7, is DSGVTQTPKHLITATGQRVTLRCSPRSGDLSVYWYQQSLDQGLQFLIQYYNGEERAKGNILERFSAQQFPDLHSELNLSSLELGDSALYFCASSFGTGGLYEQYFGPGTRLTVT.

This sequence joins TRBV24-1 and TRBJ1-5; 9 bases match TRBD1. The V segment lost 9 bases and the J segment 4 bases; nucleotides outside the gene matches: 6. Germline CDR1 and CDR2: KGHDR and SFDVKD. The CDR3 runs to 14 residues. DNA for the CDR3: TGTGCCACCGCGGGACAGGGTGGGAATCAGCCCCAGCATTTT. Translating it yields CATAGQGGNQPQHF.

CDR3 loop: CAWSPYQGNFYGYTF. The CDR3 DNA sequence: TGTGCCTGGAGTCCATACCAGGGGAATTTCTATGGCTACACCTTC. The chain uses TRBV30 and TRBJ1-2, with D possibly matching TRBD1 (6 bases). V shed 2 bases and J shed 4 bases, with 17 bases lying between them. The CDR3 sequence is 15 residues long. In germline, CDR1 is GTSNPN, CDR2 SVGIG (reference sequence).

The rearrangement links TRBV29-1 to TRBJ1-1, with TRBD1 matching 9 bases. This CDR3 has 16 residues. V shed 7 bases and J 1 base; nucleotides not matched to a gene: 13. Germline CDR1 and CDR2: SQVTM and ANQGSEA. CDR3 bases: TGCAGCGCCTCGATCCCACAGGGGGCGAGGAACACTGAAGCTTTCTTT. Translated, it gives CSASIPQGARNTEAFF.

This chain uses TRBV19 with TRBJ2-3, with 11 bases aligning to TRBD1. This CDR3 is 16 amino acids long. Losses at the gene ends were 2 bases for V and 3 bases for J; bases not matched to a gene: 4. Per the germline V gene, CDR1 is LNHDA and CDR2 is SQIVND (reference sequence). This CDR3 is CASSIRDRGFTDTQYF. For the CDR3, the DNA is TGTGCCAGTAGTATACGGGACAGGGGGTTTACAGATACGCAGTATTTT.

The V gene is TRBV14, the J gene TRBJ1-1; D unclear. CDR1 and CDR2 (germline): SGHDN, FVKESK. V was pared by 2 bases and J by 5 bases, with 9 bases between. The CDR3 is 13 amino acids. Here the CDR3 reads CASSQLSGTEAFF. The DNA for the CDR3 is TGTGCCAGCAGCCAATTGTCCGGTACTGAAGCTTTCTTT.

This chain connects TRBV5-1 to TRBJ1-1, with D possibly TRBD1 on 5 matching bases. This CDR3 has 17 residues. With 4 bases removed from V and 0 bases from J, the gap between germline ends came to 19 bases. Germline V gene lookup returns CDR1 SGHRS and CDR2 YFSETQ. DNA of the CDR3: TGCGCCAGCAGCCAACCTCAGGACAACTTAATGAACACTGAAGCTTTCTTT. Protein sequence: CASSQPQDNLMNTEAFF.

V usage is TRBV7-9 and J usage is TRBJ2-7; perhaps TRBD1 as D (5 bases). The V gene lost 5 bases and the J gene lost 3 bases, with 11 bases spanning the gap. Germline CDR1 and CDR2: SEHNR and FQNEAQ (reference sequence). The CDR3 length is 13 residues. CDR3 protein: CASSPQVFYEQYF. DNA of the CDR3: TGTGCCAGCAGCCCACAGGTTTTCTACGAGCAGTACTTC.

The CDR3 here is CASSFHRDRASDTQYF. Here the CDR3 DNA reads TGTGCCAGCAGCTTTCACCGGGACAGGGCTTCAGATACGCAGTATTTT. The V and J genes are TRBV7-9 and TRBJ2-3; 9 positions match TRBD1. Losses at the gene ends were 3 bases for V and 4 bases for J; bases not matched to a gene: 8. The CDR3 consists of 16 residues. From germline, CDR1 is SEHNR and CDR2 FQNEAQ (reference sequence).

A word on this clone: The germline gene is not matched at one end of the junction; a read error may be the cause. The chain recombines TRBV7-7 with TRBJ2-5; tentative D call: TRBD2 (6 bases). Germline V gene data show CDR1 as SSHAT and CDR2 as FNYEAQ (reference sequence). The CDR3 loop spans 15 amino acids. The CDR3 spells CASSLAVGRLETQYF. The CDR3 nucleotides read TGTGCTAGCAGCTTAGCGGTGGGGCGGTTAGAGACCCAGTACTTC.

The chain joins TRBV5-1 to TRBJ1-4; no clear D gene. V was trimmed by 4 bases and J by 2 bases, leaving 12 bases between them. Germline V gene sequence: CDR1 SGHRS, CDR2 YFSETQ. The length of the CDR3 is 15 residues. DNA of the CDR3: TGCGCCAGCAGCCCTCGAGGGATCACTAATGAAAAACTGTTTTTT. Protein sequence: CASSPRGITNEKLFF.

V is TRBV6-5 and J is TRBJ2-7; no reliable D call. Trimming stripped 6 bases from V and 3 bases from J, with 12 bases between. The germline V gene encodes CDR1 MNHEY and CDR2 SVGAGI. The CDR3 covers 13 residues. CDR3 DNA sequence: TGTGCCAGCAGCCGACTGGGTTACTACGAGCAGTACTTC. Translation gives CASSRLGYYEQYF.

The chain recombines TRBV5-1 with TRBJ1-1, with 8 nucleotides matching TRBD1. Trimming took 4 bases from V and 2 from J; bases not matched to a gene: 10. CDR1 SGHRS and CDR2 YFSETQ come from the germline V gene. The CDR3 sequence is 16 residues long. This CDR3 is CASSRGTGALNTEAFF. CDR3 nucleotide sequence: TGCGCCAGCAGCCGCGGGACAGGAGCTCTTAACACTGAAGCTTTCTTT.

The chain employs TRBV5-4 and TRBJ1-3; weak D call: TRBD1 (5 bases). This CDR3 has 16 residues. V was pared by 0 bases and J by 0 bases, with 10 bases between. The germline V gene encodes CDR1 SGHNT and CDR2 YYREEE (reference sequence). DNA of the CDR3: TGTGCCAGCAGCTTGGGTCAGGGCTCCTCTGGAAACACCATATATTTT. It translates to CASSLGQGSSGNTIYF.

The genes are TRBV3-1 (or the pseudogene TRBV3-2) and TRBJ1-1; 7 positions agree with TRBD1. The germline CDR1 and CDR2 sequences are LGHDT and YNNKEL (reference sequence). This CDR3 has 13 residues. The V gene end was trimmed by 3 bases and the J gene end by 6 bases; junction bases not matched to a gene: 4. For the CDR3, the DNA is TGTGCCAGCAGCCAGAGACAGGGAGCTGAAGCTTTCTTT. Translation: CASSQRQGAEAFF.

V usage is TRBV19 and J usage is TRBJ1-5, with D possibly being TRBD1 (6 bases). The germline gives CDR1 LNHDA, CDR2 SQIVND (reference sequence). The CDR3 runs 15 residues. The ends were cut back, 2 bases at V and 2 bases at J, with 10 bases in the middle. CDR3 amino acids: CASSIKGVGNQPQHF. DNA for the CDR3: TGTGCCAGTAGTATAAAGGGGGTTGGCAATCAGCCCCAGCATTTT.

The CDR3 is CASSKRARQRINYGYTF. The CDR3 DNA reads TGTGCCAGCAGCAAAAGGGCCCGACAGAGAATTAACTATGGCTACACCTTC. The rearrangement links TRBV7-9 to TRBJ1-2; TRBD1 is a possible D gene (5 bases). This CDR3 is built from 17 residues. Per the germline V gene, CDR1 is SEHNR and CDR2 is FQNEAQ (reference sequence). V was clipped by 5 bases and J by 1 base, with 20 bases between them.

The J gene is TRBJ1-4, the V gene TRBV5-1; TRBD1 aligns across 9 bases. This CDR3 contains 17 residues. The germline V gene encodes CDR1 SGHRS and CDR2 YFSETQ. V shed 2 bases, J shed 1 base, and the junction held 6 bases outside the gene matches. As DNA, the CDR3 is TGCGCCAGCAGCTTCGGACAGGGGCGACGAACTAATGAAAAACTGTTTTTT. Translating gives CASSFGQGRRTNEKLFF.

This clone was detected once. V and J are TRBV19 and TRBJ2-3; D perhaps matches TRBD2 (6 bases). The CDR3 runs to 15 residues. The V gene's germline CDR1 is LNHDA and CDR2 SQIVND (reference sequence). With 5 bases removed from V and 5 bases from J, the gap between germline ends came to 17 bases. The DNA of the CDR3 is TGTGCCAGTAGTTCACTAGCATCGACACAAGATACGCAGTATTTT. Translation: CASSSLASTQDTQYF.

The rearrangement joins TRBV27 to TRBJ2-2, with no clear D. V was shortened by 6 bases and J by 3 bases, with 17 bases between the two germline ends. Germline CDR1 and CDR2: MNHEY and SMNVEV (reference sequence). The CDR3 length is 16 residues. The CDR3 DNA reads TGTGCCAGCAGCCCCTTATGGCCTGGAGACACCGGGGAGCTGTTTTTT. Translating it yields CASSPLWPGDTGELFF.

This clone is a singleton in its sample. This chain joins TRBV13 and TRBJ2-3; tentative D call: TRBD2 (6 bases). Between the trimmed V and J ends, which lost 5 bases and 9 bases, there was a span of 21 bases. From germline, CDR1 is PRHDT and CDR2 FYEKMQ (reference sequence). This CDR3 is built from 15 residues. The CDR3 is CASSRSGPGLGTQYF. For the CDR3, the DNA is TGTGCCAGCAGCCGCAGCGGGCCCGGGCTGGGAACGCAGTATTTT.

The chain joins TRBV12-3 or TRBV12-4 to TRBJ1-1, with TRBD1 matching over 7 bases. This CDR3 is 11 amino acids long. The V and J ends lost 7 bases and 8 bases, in that order; junction bases with no gene match: 4. CDR3 coding DNA: TGTGCCAGCATTAGGGGACAGGAAGCTTTCTTT. Translation gives CASIRGQEAFF.

The J gene is TRBJ1-4, the V gene TRBV7-2, with 9 bases that match TRBD1. This CDR3 has 17 amino acids. In germline, CDR1 is SGHTA, CDR2 FQGNSA. After removal of 5 bases from V and 8 bases from J, the junction contained 15 bases not matched to a gene. In nucleotides, the CDR3 is TGTGCCAGCAGCCCCACGGCCCTCGGGACAGGGAGGGAAAAACTGTTTTTT. As protein: CASSPTALGTGREKLFF.

At least ten counts were recorded for this clone. The J gene is TRBJ1-1, the V gene TRBV6-5; TRBD1 matches at 8 bases. CDR1 is MNHEY and CDR2 is SVGAGI in the germline V gene. V was clipped by 8 bases and J by 0 bases; unmatched bases: 8. The CDR3 has 15 residues. The CDR3 sequence is CASFRTGTLNTEAFF. CDR3 nucleotide sequence: TGTGCCAGCTTTAGGACAGGGACCTTGAACACTGAAGCTTTCTTT.